The rows below give T cell receptor beta chains drawn from one sample of a study of OX40 agonist ivuxolimab in advanced cancers. Measured with immunoSEQ multiplex PCR; TCRdb has only the in-frame clones, and not every one. This sample has about 29,000 clones, with around 80% found just once. The sample here was CD4+ or CD8+ T cells sorted from blood, taken in a trial of the OX40 agonist ivuxolimab. The source is an adult with an advanced solid tumor such as melanoma, head and neck, liver or kidney cancer. Each CDR3 is given with its conserved first and last residue. The D gene is left open where the match is weak. Clone size is given for some rows only: seen once, a few or many times, or a class if the clone is expanded.

TRBD2,.,TRBJ2-1,TRBV7-8,CASSLPSGGAYNEQFF,TGTGCCAGCAGCCTACCTAGCGGGGGGGCCTACAATGAGCAGTTCTTC
.,.,TRBJ1-2,TRBV30,CAWIRSGLDFYGYTF,TGTGCCTGGATCCGTTCCGGCCTCGACTTCTATGGCTACACCTTC
.,few,TRBJ1-1,TRBV7-9,CASSLDPGITEAFF,TGTGCCAGCAGCTTAGACCCGGGAATCACTGAAGCTTTCTTT
.,.,TRBJ2-4,TRBV4-1,CASSQDNPGNIQYF,TGCGCCAGCAGCCAAGATAACCCAGGGAACATTCAGTACTTC
.,.,TRBJ1-1,TRBV6-1,CASSEMPGYTEAFF,TGTGCCAGCAGTGAAATGCCAGGGTATACTGAAGCTTTCTTT
TRBD1,few,TRBJ1-1,TRBV2,CASSADRDPTTEAFF,TGTGCCAGCAGCGCTGACAGGGATCCGACGACTGAAGCTTTCTTT
.,once,TRBJ2-7,TRBV5-1,CASTSSYEQYF,TGCGCCAGCACCAGCTCCTACGAGCAGTACTTC
TRBD1,.,TRBJ2-7,TRBV30,CAWSTGGRSYEQYF,TGTGCCTGGTCCACAGGGGGTAGGTCCTACGAGCAGTACTTC
TRBD1,.,TRBJ2-7,TRBV28,CASSLWFVEGTGGPYEQYF,TGTGCCAGCAGTTTATGGTTCGTGGAAGGGACAGGGGGCCCCTACGAGCAGTACTTC
TRBD2,.,TRBJ2-7,TRBV27,CASSPTTSGTTYEQYF,TGTGCCAGCAGTCCAACGACTAGCGGGACTACCTACGAGCAGTACTTC
TRBD2,once,TRBJ2-1,TRBV5-6,CASSLPSGHNEQFF,TGTGCCAGCAGCTTGCCTAGCGGACACAATGAGCAGTTCTTC
TRBD1,.,TRBJ2-2,TRBV5-1,CASSQTGTGLTGELFF,TGCGCCAGCAGCCAAACCGGGACAGGGTTGACCGGGGAGCTGTTTTTT
.,.,TRBJ1-2,TRBV6-5,CASSYSPEGTHYGYTF,TGTGCCAGCAGTTACTCGCCCGAAGGTACGCACTATGGCTACACCTTC
TRBD1,.,TRBJ1-1,TRBV30,CAWIQTGYTEAFF,TGTGCCTGGATTCAGACAGGGTATACTGAAGCTTTCTTT
TRBD1,.,TRBJ2-7,TRBV29-1,CSVEVGQGAREQYF,TGCAGCGTTGAAGTGGGACAGGGGGCGCGAGAGCAGTACTTC
.,.,TRBJ2-4,TRBV13,CASSLGRGSLDF,TGTGCCAGCAGCTTAGGTCGGGGTAGTCTGGACTTC
.,.,TRBJ1-5,TRBV5-1,CASSLNPRAGNQPQHF,TGCGCCAGCAGCTTGAATCCCAGGGCGGGCAATCAGCCCCAGCATTTT
.,once,TRBJ2-2,TRBV5-1,CASSLSGELFF,TGCGCCAGCAGCTTGTCCGGGGAGCTGTTTTTT
TRBD1,large,TRBJ1-2,TRBV4-1,CASSQPGQGIKWDGYTF,TGCGCCAGCAGCCAGCCGGGACAGGGTATTAAGTGGGATGGCTACACCTTC
TRBD2,.,TRBJ2-1,TRBV4-1,CASSLSLAGLNEQFF,TGCGCCAGCAGCCTTTCACTAGCGGGGCTCAATGAGCAGTTCTTC
.,.,TRBJ1-3,TRBV7-9,CASSSWGFGNTIYF,TGTGCCAGCAGCTCGTGGGGATTTGGAAACACCATATATTTT
TRBD1,.,TRBJ2-1,TRBV6-1,CASSAGQGYNEQFF,TGTGCCAGCAGCGCGGGACAGGGTTACAATGAGCAGTTCTTC
.,.,TRBJ2-7,TRBV7-9,CASSWTEHSYEQYF,TGTGCCAGCAGCTGGACAGAACACTCCTACGAGCAGTACTTC
.,.,TRBJ2-5,TRBV28,CGSGSDRKTQYF,TGTGGATCAGGCTCGGACCGGAAGACCCAGTACTTC